These T cell receptor beta chains were read from a single sample in a study of blood T cell repertoires in COVID-19. Assay used: immunoSEQ multiplex PCR; TCRdb lists only in-frame clones, some missing. Of about 28,000 clones listed, roughly 84% were seen once; the top ten hold more than 15%. Sequencing was done on a sample of peripheral blood. The origin of the receptors is an older man with active COVID-19. Each CDR3 is given with its conserved first and last residue. A D gene is named only where the DNA matches it firmly. Size values are once, few and many counts, or a class for expanded clones, and some rows have none.

D gene	CDR3 length	V gene	J gene	clone size	CDR3 DNA	CDR3 protein
TRBD1	13	TRBV29-1	TRBJ1-1	NA	TGCAGCGTACTGACAGGGAGAAACACTGAAGCTTTCTTT	CSVLTGRNTEAFF
NA	14	TRBV5-1	TRBJ1-4	NA	TGCGCCAGCAGCCCCCGGGTTTCGAATGAAAAACTGTTTTTT	CASSPRVSNEKLFF
TRBD1	14	TRBV5-1	TRBJ1-1	NA	TGCGCCAGCAGCTTGGCTGGACAGGGGGCTGAAGCTTTCTTT	CASSLAGQGAEAFF
TRBD1	13	TRBV5-8	TRBJ2-5	NA	TGTGCCGGATCGACAGGGAACCAAGAGACCCAGTACTTC	CAGSTGNQETQYF
NA	16	TRBV5-1	TRBJ2-3	NA	TGCGCCAGCAGCTTGGAGGTAGCTATTAGCACAGATACGCAGTATTTT	CASSLEVAISTDTQYF
NA	15	TRBV28	TRBJ2-4	once	TGTGCCAGCATCCAGGCTTTAGAAGACAAAAACATTCAGTACTTC	CASIQALEDKNIQYF
NA	14	TRBV2	TRBJ2-1	once	TGTGCCAGCACTCTACAGCGCGGGTACAATGAGCAGTTCTTC	CASTLQRGYNEQFF
NA	14	TRBV28	TRBJ1-5	few	TGTGCCAGCAGGAGCACAGGGTACGGTCAGCCCCAGCATTTT	CASRSTGYGQPQHF
NA	15	TRBV30	TRBJ2-1	NA	TGTGCCTGGAGTAGTGGGAGTAGCTCCTACAATGAGCAGTTCTTC	CAWSSGSSSYNEQFF
NA	17	TRBV11-2	TRBJ2-1	once	TGTGCCAGCAGTTCAATTGCGGCGGCTGGGTCCTACAATGAGCAGTTCTTC	CASSSIAAAGSYNEQFF
NA	13	TRBV4-3	TRBJ2-2	NA	TGCGCCAGCAGCTCCGGAGGGACCGGGGAGCTGTTTTTT	CASSSGGTGELFF
TRBD1	16	TRBV18	TRBJ2-1	NA	TGTGCCAGCTCACCACCGCAGGGACAGGGAAACAATGAGCAGTTCTTC	CASSPPQGQGNNEQFF
NA	17	TRBV6-1	TRBJ1-1	NA	TGTGCCAGCAGTGAAGAGATAGGAACCCCCGGGGGCACTGAAGCTTTCTTT	CASSEEIGTPGGTEAFF
TRBD2	14	TRBV7-3	TRBJ2-1	NA	TGTGCCAGCAGCCAAAGCGGGGGGTACAATGAGCAGTTCTTC	CASSQSGGYNEQFF
NA	15	TRBV5-4	TRBJ2-1	NA	TGTGCCACCGAGAAAACAGGGATGGGTAACAATGAGCAGTTCTTC	CATEKTGMGNNEQFF
TRBD2	15	TRBV5-5	TRBJ2-7	NA	TGTGCCAGCAGCGTACTAGCGGGGGCCGCCTACGAGCAGTACTTC	CASSVLAGAAYEQYF
TRBD2	17	TRBV2	TRBJ2-2	NA	TGTGCCAGCAGTCCCCTAGCGGGGGGGACAAACACCGGGGAGCTGTTTTTT	CASSPLAGGTNTGELFF
NA	11	TRBV29-1	TRBJ1-2	NA	TGCAGCGTTGAAGAGGCCTATGGCTACACCTTC	CSVEEAYGYTF
TRBD1	12	TRBV30	TRBJ2-5	NA	TGTGCGAGTGTACAGGGGGAAGAGACCCAGTACTTC	CASVQGEETQYF
NA	12	TRBV28	TRBJ2-2	NA	TGTGCCAGCAGTCCCCCTTCCGGGGAGCTGTTTTTT	CASSPPSGELFF
NA	16	TRBV6-2/TRBV6-3	TRBJ2-1	NA	TGTGCCAGCAGTTATGCCGAGAAAACCTCCTACAATGAGCAGTTCTTC	CASSYAEKTSYNEQFF
NA	15	TRBV11-3	TRBJ1-5	NA	TGTGCCAGCAGCTTAGGCTCGGGGAAGGATCAGCCCCAGCATTTT	CASSLGSGKDQPQHF
NA	17	TRBV19	TRBJ1-3	NA	TGTGCCAGTAGTCTCAGGGGCGCTTTGAGCTCTGGAAACACCATATATTTT	CASSLRGALSSGNTIYF
TRBD2	15	TRBV7-3	TRBJ2-1	NA	TGTGCCAGCAGCGCCCCTAGCGGGGGGGCCGAAGAGCAGTTCTTC	CASSAPSGGAEEQFF
TRBD1	16	TRBV5-3	TRBJ2-3	NA	TGTGCCAGAAGCCCCTTAGGGACAGGGCGTCGGGATACGCAGTATTTT	CARSPLGTGRRDTQYF
TRBD2	13	TRBV28	TRBJ2-7	NA	TGTGCCAGCAGGCGCGGGGGCTCCTACGAGCAGTACTTC	CASRRGGSYEQYF
NA	13	TRBV10-1	TRBJ2-7	NA	TGCGCCAGCAGTCTAAAACAGGATTACGAGCAGTACTTC	CASSLKQDYEQYF
NA	15	TRBV9	TRBJ2-1	once	TGTGCCAGCAGCGTAGTGGAGACTGGCGGTAGGGAGCAGTTCTTC	CASSVVETGGREQFF
NA	13	TRBV6-4	TRBJ1-5	once	TGTGCCAGCAGAAATATTAGCAATCAGCCCCAGCATTTT	CASRNISNQPQHF
NA	15	TRBV19	TRBJ1-1	NA	TGTGCCAGTAGTGTCCAGACAGCTCCGAACACTGAAGCTTTCTTT	CASSVQTAPNTEAFF
TRBD1	15	TRBV12-5	TRBJ1-6	few	TGTGCTAGTGGTTCAGGACAGGGGGCGAATTCACCCCTCCACTTT	CASGSGQGANSPLHF
NA	16	TRBV11-2	TRBJ1-2	NA	TGTGCCAGCAGGTCCCATTCAGGGGAGCTTGGTTATGGCTACACCTTC	CASRSHSGELGYGYTF
TRBD2	15	TRBV9	TRBJ2-3	once	TGTGCCAGCAGCGTAGGACTAGCGGGGGGTTCTGCGCAGTATTTT	CASSVGLAGGSAQYF
TRBD1	16	TRBV4-3	TRBJ1-6	once	TGCGCCAGCAGCCAAGGGAGAGGGGGCTCTAATTCACCCCTCCACTTT	CASSQGRGGSNSPLHF
NA	19	TRBV4-3	TRBJ1-3	NA	TGCGCCAGCAGCCAAGGGGGCCACGAAAAGAACAATTCTGGAAACACCATATATTTT	CASSQGGHEKNNSGNTIYF
TRBD1	15	TRBV2	TRBJ1-5	large	TGTGCCAGCACCGGCACAGGGGACGGCAATCAGCCCCAGCATTTT	CASTGTGDGNQPQHF
NA	12	TRBV6-5	TRBJ2-7	few	TGTGCCAGCACGAACAGGCCTTACGAGCAGTACTTC	CASTNRPYEQYF
TRBD1	16	TRBV6-1	TRBJ1-2	NA	TGTGCCAGCAGTGTATGGGGACAGGGGGCTAGCTATGGCTACACCTTC	CASSVWGQGASYGYTF
TRBD2	14	TRBV6-6	TRBJ2-2	NA	TGTGCCACCATCCTTGATAGCGGGACCGGGGAGCTGTTTTTT	CATILDSGTGELFF
NA	15	TRBV24-1	TRBJ1-1	once	TGTGCCACCAGTGATTTTCGGGGAATGAACACTGAAGCTTTCTTT	CATSDFRGMNTEAFF
TRBD1	12	TRBV19	TRBJ2-4	NA	TGTGCCAGTGGAAACAGGGGAAACATTCAGTACTTC	CASGNRGNIQYF
NA	16	TRBV13	TRBJ2-5	NA	TGTGCCAGCAGCGTTAAGGGGGGGGCACGTAAAGAGACCCAGTACTTC	CASSVKGGARKETQYF